This T cell receptor beta chain was obtained from a study of control samples from healthy donors and cancer patients. Sequenced by immunoSEQ multiplex PCR; TCRdb stores in-frame clones only, minus some. This sample yields over 200,000 clones, of which approximately 80% are seen a single time; less than 15% belongs to the top ten. V lost 6 bases to trimming and J lost 3 bases; unmatched junction nucleotides: 11. The CDR3 is made up of 17 amino acids. Germline V gene lookup returns CDR1 PRHDT and CDR2 FYEKMQ (reference sequence). This TCR derives from a woman aged 60-75 years with lung cancer. The sequencing input was PBMCs. This chain uses TRBV13 with TRBJ1-3; 10 bases align to TRBD1. CDR3 loop: CASRLTRTGGGGNTIYF. The CDR3 nucleotides are TGTGCCAGCAGATTAACCCGGACAGGGGGTGGTGGAAACACCATATATTTT. Supplemented by reference TRBV13 and TRBJ1-3, the full variable domain reads AAGVIQSPRHLIKEKRETATLKCYPIPRHDTVYWYQQGPGQDPQFLISFYEKMQSDKGSIPDRFSAQQFSDYHSELNMSSLELGDSALYFCASRLTRTGGGGNTIYFGEGSWLTVV.